The 30 T cell receptor beta chains given below trace back to one sample, sequenced in a study of cytomegalovirus exposure and HLA in healthy donors. 13 Jbeta primers and 60 Vbeta primers were used for the PCR. The repertoire was sequenced with immunoSEQ multiplex PCR; TCRdb's copy has only in-frame clones and lacks some. The data show some 120,000 clones, with 60% to 70% seen just once and 8% to 9.5% held by the top ten. The specimen sequenced was PBMCs. The origin of the receptors is a woman aged 40 to 50 in good health and CMV-seropositive.

The gene calls are TRBV9 and TRBJ1-4, with TRBD1 matching over 7 bases. Germline CDR1 SGDLS, CDR2 YYNGEE. Trimming removed 3 bases from V and 7 bases from J; junction bases left unmatched: 6. The CDR3 consists of 14 residues. The CDR3 loop is CASSGNRGGEKLFF. The DNA of the CDR3 is TGTGCCAGCAGCGGCAACAGGGGTGGTGAAAAACTGTTTTTT.

The CDR3 region has the DNA TGTGCCAGCAGCTTAGGAGGTGGTCAGCCCCAGCATTTT. Translation: CASSLGGGQPQHF. The V call is TRBV7-2, the J call TRBJ1-5, with D unresolved. Trimming left V 1 base short and J 6 bases short, with 7 bases between. Germline values: CDR1 SGHTA, CDR2 FQGNSA. The CDR3 totals 13 residues.

The CDR3 protein is CASGPGHFGYEQYF. The CDR3 nucleotides are TGTGCCAGCGGGCCCGGTCACTTCGGCTACGAGCAGTACTTC. The rearrangement uses TRBV6-6 and TRBJ2-5; D gene ambiguous. The end of the DNA fits TRBJ2-7 better, so the J call may be wrong. The CDR3 totals 14 residues. Germline V gives CDR1 MNHNY, CDR2 SVGAGI (reference sequence).

A few counts support this clone. The chain's CDR3 is CSARNSYEQYF. CDR3 nucleotide sequence: TGCAGTGCTAGAAACTCGTACGAGCAGTACTTC. This chain links TRBV20-1 with TRBJ2-7; D call uncertain. Trimming removed 2 bases from V and 4 bases from J, with 6 bases in between. Germline V gene lookup returns CDR1 DFQATT and CDR2 SNEGSKA (reference sequence). The CDR3 has 11 residues.

The chain couples TRBV4-3 to TRBJ1-1; tentative D call: TRBD1 (5 bases). Between the trimmed V and J ends, which lost 4 bases and 6 bases, there was a span of 12 bases. This CDR3 is built from 13 residues. Looked up from germline, CDR1 is LGHNA and CDR2 is YSLEER. The CDR3 loop is CASSPRTRSEAFF. For the CDR3, the DNA is TGCGCCAGCAGCCCCAGGACACGATCTGAAGCTTTCTTT.

This clone was observed a handful of times. J is TRBJ1-6 and V is TRBV7-9; the D gene is possibly TRBD1 (5 bases). There are 16 residues in the CDR3. Germline values: CDR1 SEHNR, CDR2 FQNEAQ (reference sequence). Deletions cut 5 bases from V and 8 bases from J, with 19 bases between. The CDR3 here is CASSPRRGRGDSPLHF. CDR3 DNA: TGTGCCAGCAGCCCCAGGCGGGGACGTGGGGATTCACCCCTCCACTTT.

This clone was recorded a few times. The J gene is TRBJ2-5, the V gene TRBV25-1, with 7 bases aligning to TRBD1. V dropped 0 bases and J dropped 4; count of bases not matched to a gene: 5. Germline CDR1 MGHDK, CDR2 SYGVNS. The CDR3 has 15 amino acids. This CDR3 is CASSEYDRVGETQYF. The DNA for the CDR3 is TGTGCCAGCAGTGAATACGACAGGGTCGGAGAGACCCAGTACTTC.

This clone was found a few times. The chain links TRBV4-2 to TRBJ1-2, with 8 bases that match TRBD1. The CDR3 contains 17 residues. V lost 0 bases and J lost 4; bases outside the gene matches: 10. Germline V gene sequence: CDR1 LGHNA, CDR2 YNFKEQ. CDR3 residues: CASSQDLPGGEFYGYTF. Here the CDR3 DNA reads TGTGCCAGCAGCCAAGATCTTCCAGGGGGCGAATTCTATGGCTACACCTTC.

V is TRBV5-6 and J is TRBJ2-7; unclear D gene. This CDR3 spans 14 amino acids. V was cut by 4 bases and J by 6 bases, with 17 bases left in between. The germline V gene encodes CDR1 SGHDT and CDR2 YYEEEE. The CDR3 coding sequence is TGTGCCAGCAGCCCCGGCGCCCTCTCGGGCGAGCAGTACTTC. It translates to CASSPGALSGEQYF. Full variable domain (missing parts from reference TRBV5-6 and TRBJ2-7): DAGVTQSPTHLIKTRGQQVTLRCSPKSGHDTVSWYQQALGQGPQFIFQYYEEEERQRGNFPDRFSGHQFPNYSSELNVNALLLGDSALYLCASSPGALSGEQYFGPGTRLTVT.

This chain connects TRBV27 to TRBJ2-7, with TRBD1 matching 7 bases. The CDR3 sequence is 16 residues long. Looked up from germline, CDR1 is MNHEY and CDR2 is SMNVEV (reference sequence). With V trimmed by 8 bases and J by 4 bases, 17 bases remained unmatched. CDR3 region: CASAHYSDRTAYEQYF. In nucleotides, the CDR3 is TGTGCCAGCGCTCACTACTCGGACAGGACCGCATACGAGCAGTACTTC.

The chain has TRBV29-1 and TRBJ2-1, with D possibly TRBD2 on 6 matching bases. CDR3 size: 14 residues. Looked up from germline, CDR1 is SQVTM and CDR2 is ANQGSEA. V was trimmed by 4 bases and J by 8 bases, leaving 18 bases between them. DNA of the CDR3: TGCAGCGTTGGGATTCTGGCCACGGGGGATGAGCAGTTCTTC. Protein sequence: CSVGILATGDEQFF.

This chain joins TRBV19 and TRBJ2-1; D is uncertain. The V and J ends lost 8 bases and 1 base respectively, with 9 bases between them. This CDR3 has 13 amino acids. Germline V gene sequence: CDR1 LNHDA, CDR2 SQIVND (reference sequence). The CDR3 region is CASSTGSYNEQFF. CDR3 DNA: TGTGCCAGTTCGACTGGGTCCTACAATGAGCAGTTCTTC.

Concerning this clone itself: Within the sample, other DNA sequences also encode this same CDR3. The rearrangement uses TRBV30 and TRBJ1-5, with D tentatively TRBD1 (5 bases). Trimming left V 2 bases short and J 0 bases short, with 17 bases between. CDR1 GTSNPN and CDR2 SVGIG come from the germline V gene (reference sequence). The CDR3 extends over 17 amino acids. The CDR3 nucleotides read TGTGCCTGGAGTAAACTTAGGGGATCCAATAGCAATCAGCCCCAGCATTTT. It specifies CAWSKLRGSNSNQPQHF.

The CDR3 DNA is TGTGCCAGCAGGTCAGGGGGGAGTTCCTACGAGCAGTACTTC. As protein: CASRSGGSSYEQYF. The chain links TRBV2 to TRBJ2-7; a weak D match, TRBD1 (7 bases). In germline, CDR1 is SNHLY, CDR2 FYNNEI. V was trimmed by 6 bases and J by 1 base, leaving 13 bases between them. The CDR3 runs to 14 residues.

V gene TRBV4-1 combines with J gene TRBJ2-7; 7 bases fit TRBD1. V lost 1 base, J lost 3 bases, and 12 bases stayed unmatched. Germline CDR1 is MGHRA and CDR2 is YSYEKL. This CDR3 comprises 17 residues. The DNA of the CDR3 is TGCGCCAGCAGCCAAGTGGGTCCCGGGACAGCGAGCTACGAGCAGTACTTC. It codes for CASSQVGPGTASYEQYF.

The V gene is TRBV4-1, the J gene TRBJ2-5; TRBD1 aligns across 11 bases. Trimming at V came to 4 bases and at J to 7 bases, leaving 5 bases not matched to a gene. This CDR3 is built from 14 residues. CDR1 MGHRA and CDR2 YSYEKL come from the germline V gene. Here the CDR3 reads CASSLGQGAGTQYF. Written as DNA, the CDR3 is TGCGCCAGCAGCCTTGGACAGGGGGCCGGGACCCAGTACTTC.

The rearrangement uses TRBV6-4 and TRBJ2-2; 7 positions match TRBD1. This CDR3 region has 14 residues. Germline values: CDR1 MRHNA, CDR2 SNTAGT. V was pared by 6 bases and J by 6 bases, with 7 bases of the junction left unmatched. The CDR3 DNA reads as TGTGCCAGCAGACTAAATACAGGGGCCGGGGAGCTGTTTTTT. It is translated as CASRLNTGAGELFF.

J is TRBJ2-7 and V is TRBV7-8; TRBD2 might be the D (5 bases). Looked up from germline, CDR1 is SGHVS and CDR2 is FQNEAQ. The CDR3 spans 14 residues. V was trimmed by 5 bases and J by 6 bases, leaving 17 bases between them. The CDR3 DNA sequence: TGTGCCAGCAGCGAAGTGGCGTCGGCGGGCGAGCAGTACTTC. Protein: CASSEVASAGEQYF. Based on the CDR3 plus reference TRBV7-8 and TRBJ2-7, the full variable domain is GAGVSQSPRYKVAKRGQDVALRCDPISGHVSLFWYQQALGQGPEFLTYFQNEAQLDKSGLPSDRFFAERPEGSVSTLKIQRTQQEDSAVYLCASSEVASAGEQYFGPGTRLTVT.

The V and J genes are TRBV5-1 and TRBJ2-7, with D unresolved. The V gene's germline CDR1 is SGHRS and CDR2 YFSETQ. This CDR3 is 14 amino acids long. Trimming took 0 bases from V and 0 from J, leaving 7 bases between them. In nucleotides, the CDR3 is TGCGCCAGCAGCTTGGAGCCGAGCTCCTACGAGCAGTACTTC. Its protein is CASSLEPSSYEQYF.

V is TRBV5-1 and J is TRBJ1-1, with TRBD1 identical over 7 bases. V was pared by 0 bases and J by 4 bases, with 6 bases of the junction left unmatched. The germline V gene encodes CDR1 SGHRS and CDR2 YFSETQ. There are 15 residues in the CDR3. The CDR3 DNA is TGCGCCAGCAGCTTGGACAGGGGCGAGGGCACTGAAGCTTTCTTT. This encodes CASSLDRGEGTEAFF.

There are a few counts of this clone. The chain links TRBV19 to TRBJ1-1; 7 bases are a match to TRBD1. The CDR3 spans 14 residues. J lost 0 bases, V lost 5 bases, and 3 bases had no gene match. Germline values: CDR1 LNHDA, CDR2 SQIVND (reference sequence). Written as DNA, the CDR3 is TGTGCCAGTAGTGTGACAGGGATGAACACTGAAGCTTTCTTT. Translation gives CASSVTGMNTEAFF.

Comments on this clone: The junction departs from germline at one end; a sequencing error may be responsible. The V gene is TRBV29-1, the J gene TRBJ2-7; D possibly corresponds to TRBD1 (6 bases). The CDR3 loop spans 13 amino acids. Germline assignment: CDR1 SQVTM and CDR2 ANQGSEA. CDR3 in amino acids: CSVEVGGQMNKDF. The DNA for the CDR3 is TGCAGCGTTGAAGTGGGTGGACAGATGAATAAGGACTTC.

CDR3 sequence: CASSLEWVAGVSYNEQFF. CDR3 in DNA: TGTGCCAGCAGCTTAGAGTGGGTAGCGGGAGTTTCCTACAATGAGCAGTTCTTC. The chain recombines TRBV7-2 with TRBJ2-1, with 9 bases lining up with TRBD2. The CDR3 contains 18 residues. Germline CDR1 SGHTA, CDR2 FQGNSA. The trim removed 1 base at V and 1 base at J, leaving 8 bases unmatched.

The J gene is TRBJ2-1, the V gene TRBV27; a possible D gene is TRBD1 (5 bases). Germline CDR1 is MNHEY and CDR2 is SMNVEV (reference sequence). Trimming stripped 3 bases from V and 0 bases from J, with 9 bases between. The CDR3 loop spans 15 amino acids. CDR3 protein: CASSFSGNSYNEQFF. DNA of the CDR3: TGTGCCAGCAGTTTTTCAGGGAACTCCTACAATGAGCAGTTCTTC.

The gene calls are TRBV9 and TRBJ1-3; 9 nucleotides agree with TRBD1. In germline, CDR1 is SGDLS, CDR2 YYNGEE. The CDR3 is 17 residues long. Germline trimming cut 4 bases from V and 3 bases from J; bases unmatched to any gene: 11. CDR3 protein: CASSPPHRGLSGNTIYF. CDR3 nucleotide sequence: TGTGCCAGCAGCCCGCCGCACAGGGGGCTTAGTGGAAACACCATATATTTT.

This chain joins TRBV25-1 and TRBJ1-1; D remains unclear. Trimming removed 6 bases at V and 3 bases at J, with 11 bases between. The CDR3 loop spans 13 amino acids. Germline V gene sequence: CDR1 MGHDK, CDR2 SYGVNS. In DNA form, the CDR3 reads TGTGCCAGCAGCCAACGAGGGTACACTGAAGCTTTCTTT. Translating gives CASSQRGYTEAFF.

The chain joins TRBV7-2 to TRBJ2-5; 9 nucleotides line up with TRBD2. The ends lost 6 bases at V and 6 bases at J; junction bases unmatched: 8. The germline CDR1 and CDR2 sequences are SGHTA and FQGNSA. The CDR3 has 14 amino acids. The CDR3 region is CASRGLALLKTQYF. In DNA form, the CDR3 reads TGTGCCAGCAGGGGACTAGCCCTTTTGAAGACCCAGTACTTC.

The J gene is TRBJ2-7, the V gene TRBV2, with a tentative D call TRBD1 (5 bases). The CDR3 is 13 amino acids. CDR1 is SNHLY and CDR2 is FYNNEI in the germline V gene. The V end lost 10 bases, the J end lost 3 bases, and 16 bases lay between the germline ends. As DNA, the CDR3 is TGTGCCACCTCGGCGCAGGGTCTCTACGAGCAGTACTTC. The encoded protein is CATSAQGLYEQYF. The whole variable domain, filled in from reference TRBV2 and TRBJ2-7, reads EPEVTQTPSHQVTQMGQEVILRCVPISNHLYFYWYRQILGQKVEFLVSFYNNEISEKSEIFDDQFSVERPDGSNFTLKIRSTKLEDSAMYFCATSAQGLYEQYFGPGTRLTVT.

The V call is TRBV23-1, the J call TRBJ2-5, with 7 bases that match TRBD1. The J call could be wrong; TRBJ2-7 is a better fit for the DNA end. TRBV23-1 counts as an open reading frame of uncertain function. The CDR3 is made up of 16 amino acids. The DNA for the CDR3 is TGCGCCAGCAGTCAATCGAACGGACAGGACTCCTACGAGCAGTACTTC. It is translated as CASSQSNGQDSYEQYF.

The chain employs TRBV5-1 and TRBJ2-1; 8 bases align to TRBD2. Per germline, CDR1 SGHRS and CDR2 YFSETQ. The trim removed 4 bases at V and 9 bases at J, leaving 12 bases unmatched. CDR3 length: 15 amino acids. The CDR3 loop is CASSDGGTSSTEQFF. CDR3 nucleotide sequence: TGCGCCAGCAGCGATGGGGGGACTAGTTCTACTGAGCAGTTCTTC.